This TCR beta chain stems from a study of regulatory T cells in long-lasting Graves disease (dated by TCRdb to the early 2020s). Regarding the complete study: In the newly diagnosed Graves' disease group, patients had been taking antithyroid drugs for less than 3 months. This study used TCR sequencing and RNA sequencing of peripheral blood to compare persistent Graves' disease patients against newly diagnosed Graves' disease patients. The study took place in China and was registered as a clinical trial. TCR sequencing covered about 13 persistent and around 20 newly diagnosed Graves' disease patients, 33 samples in total.

The CDR3 runs 13 residues from the cysteine to the phenylalanine. Kept here is only the CDR3 DNA, which spans 39 bases and is read in frame from base 1. The method behind the library was multiplex PCR. The sample was run on an Illumina HiSeq 4000. iRepertoire HTBI primers and Arm-PCR amplification of CDR3 regions were used to construct TCR beta libraries. Before sequencing, the PCR products went through gel purification. For the original study's pipeline: Gene usage analysis of CDR3 amino acid clonotypes used the 60 to 75 TRBV and some 13 TRBJ segments found across samples. COPE and FqMerger were used to merge the filtered high-quality paired reads into contigs. BLAST was used to align contigs to the IMGT TRBV, TRBD and TRBJ reference genes, and CDR3 was defined following IMGT. Highly expanded clones were defined as clonotypes with a frequency above 0.1%. Repertoire diversity was measured by Shannon entropy, and V-J evenness by the Gini coefficient. A clonotype was considered public if more than one individual shared it. Through fastp at Q25 and MiXCR, TCRdb rebuilt clones from the public reads, retaining in-frame beta chains. Merged by CDR3 protein, the rows form single entries marked with the most common genes and DNA. TCRdb's processing, not the study's, gives the V and J calls here. Across this sample there are 350,000 to 500,000 distinct CDR3 sequences, with about 14% seen only once. Clones ranked in the top ten supply around a sixth of the sample.

Summary of the overall study and its limitations: Only the TCR beta chain was sequenced and analyzed. Persistent disease showed preferential use of TRBV28, TRBJ1-2 and TRBJ2-5, whereas newly diagnosed disease favored TRBV20-1 and TRBJ2-1. The small sample size was acknowledged by the authors as a limitation that may reduce accuracy. Compared with newly diagnosed patients, persistent Graves' disease patients had lower TCR Shannon entropy and fewer highly expanded clones, which suggests clonal expansion. A larger number of public clonotypes was shared among persistent patients (about 2,700) than among newly diagnosed patients (around 890). Peripheral blood alone was examined, since thyroid tissue, which constituted the primary lesion, could not be accessed.

The time point label, as the study defines it: newly diagnosed GD, antithyroid drugs for less than 3 months. For both TCR sequencing and RNA sequencing, RNA was extracted from PBMCs in TRIzol. The diagnosis of Graves' disease was made according to American Thyroid Association guidelines. Patients for the study were recruited at an endocrinology department in Xi'an, China. Each patient gave about 8.1 milliliters of peripheral blood, collected in an EDTA anticoagulant tube. Ficoll Paque Plus density gradient separation was used to isolate PBMCs, and no additional T cell sorting was done. RNA quality was checked with an Agilent 2100 Bioanalyzer and agarose gel, and concentration with a NanoDrop 2000. To note about this clonotype: This clone's antigen is unknown. No base qualities exist here, and no much larger clone lies one base off it.

These data also featured in a second study, about T cells in Graves' hyperthyroidism and ophthalmopathy. According to the second study: A patient counted as having stable Graves' hyperthyroidism if no progression to ophthalmopathy occurred over 18 months of follow-up. The hyperthyroidism patients were between 18 and 65 years old and newly diagnosed, with a disease duration of less than 2 months. Any patient with an uncontrolled infection, another autoimmune disease, pregnancy or lactation was excluded. Diagnoses were established on the basis of clinical symptoms, serum thyroxine and TRAb, thyroid ultrasound, and orbital computed tomography. A first-round RT-PCR of the TCR CDR3 used the HTBI primer set with the Qiagen OneStep RT-PCR kit. Most expanded thyroid clonotypes (frequency above 0.001) were also detected in blood, a finding suggesting that blood repertoires may reflect thyroid immune responses. A model built on a 13 V-J signature distinguished ophthalmopathy from stable hyperthyroidism, reaching 87.88% sensitivity and around 81% specificity in cross-validation and 80%/75% in testing. During validation, the model predicted progression to ophthalmopathy a median of approximately 7 months ahead of onset, with almost 71% sensitivity and 72% to 85% specificity. TCR V-J signatures able to tell the groups apart were searched for in a discovery cohort of approximately 95 patients, of whom fewer than 45 had Graves' ophthalmopathy and roughly 57 had stable Graves' hyperthyroidism. Prospective prediction of ophthalmopathy was tested in an independent validation cohort of under 20 hyperthyroidism patients and 15 to 17 patients who later progressed to ophthalmopathy. The 100 discovery patients were randomly split 7:3 into training and test sets. The study also compared thyroid tissue and blood T-cell repertoires from about 6 Graves' hyperthyroidism patients. Following sampling, methimazole starting at 30 mg daily was given to hyperthyroidism patients, and high-dose intravenous methylprednisolone was given to ophthalmopathy patients. Libraries were constructed in a second round of multiplex PCR, after which size selection and purification were carried out. Paired-end sequencing of the libraries was performed with 100 bp reads on an Illumina HiSeq2000. SOAPnuke was used to process the raw data, with reads discarded if the reads contained adapters or uncalled bases, had a mean Phred below 15, or lacked an exact constant-primer or identifier match. High-quality paired reads were merged with COPE v1.2.5, and unique nucleotide sequences were defined as clonotypes. MiTCR v1.1 was used to align the clonotypes against IMGT TRBV, TRBD and TRBJ reference segments. The analysis included only V-J combinations with a frequency above 0.0001, which together covered about 99% of the repertoires. A TCS score was defined as the ratio of F50 (clonal expansion) to E x V (chaos), with BLOSUM62-based TCRdist applied between CDR3 peptides within each V-J. Welch's t-statistics and random forest reduced just over 500 V-J features to 13, which were used in a naive Bayes classifier (R e1071). Sample size was not statistically predetermined, and investigators were not blinded to group allocation. TCR Vbeta CDR3 sequencing of 120 to 150 peripheral blood samples (approximately 44 ophthalmopathy, about 75 hyperthyroidism and roughly 17 progressor patients) is reported in the paper.

This TCR was recovered from a woman aged 45-60 years with Graves disease. Donor details come from another sample of the same person, matched by shared clones. Here the sequenced sample was peripheral blood mononuclear cells (PBMCs), taken at new diagnosis, from a patient treated with antithyroid drugs. The V gene is TRBV12-3 or TRBV12-4 and the J gene is TRBJ2-3, with a weak D call of TRBD2 (6 bases match). With the DNA end fitting TRBJ2-5 better, the J assignment may be wrong. Here is the DNA: TGTGCCAGCAGTTTTATGGGAGGAGAGACCCAGTACTTC. This translates into CASSFMGGETQYF.